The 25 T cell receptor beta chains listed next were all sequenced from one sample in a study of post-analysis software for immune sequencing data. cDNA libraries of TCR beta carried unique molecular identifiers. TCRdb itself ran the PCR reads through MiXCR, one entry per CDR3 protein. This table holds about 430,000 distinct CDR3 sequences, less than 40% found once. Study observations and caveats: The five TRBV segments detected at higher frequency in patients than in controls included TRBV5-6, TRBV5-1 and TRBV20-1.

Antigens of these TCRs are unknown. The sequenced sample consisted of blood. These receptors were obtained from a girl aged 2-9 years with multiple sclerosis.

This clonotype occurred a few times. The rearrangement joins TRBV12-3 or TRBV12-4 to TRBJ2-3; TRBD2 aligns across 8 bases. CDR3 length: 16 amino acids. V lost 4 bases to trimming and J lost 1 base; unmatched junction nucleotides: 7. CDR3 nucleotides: TGTGCCAGCAGTTGGGCGGGGGGTCGGGGCACAGATACGCAGTATTTT. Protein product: CASSWAGGRGTDTQYF.

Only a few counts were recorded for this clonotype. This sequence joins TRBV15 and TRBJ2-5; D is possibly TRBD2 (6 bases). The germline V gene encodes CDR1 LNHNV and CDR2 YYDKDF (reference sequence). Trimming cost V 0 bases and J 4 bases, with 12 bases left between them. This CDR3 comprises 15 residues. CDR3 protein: CATSRDIGRRETQYF. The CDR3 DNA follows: TGTGCCACCAGCAGAGATATTGGGAGGCGAGAGACCCAGTACTTC.

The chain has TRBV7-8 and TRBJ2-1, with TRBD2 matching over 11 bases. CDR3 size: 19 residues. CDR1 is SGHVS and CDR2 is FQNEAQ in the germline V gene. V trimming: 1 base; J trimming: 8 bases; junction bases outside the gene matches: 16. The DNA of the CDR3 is TGTGCCAGCAGCTTAGAGTTCCTCGTTAGCGGGAGGGTCTTGGATGAGCAGTTCTTC. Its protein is CASSLEFLVSGRVLDEQFF.

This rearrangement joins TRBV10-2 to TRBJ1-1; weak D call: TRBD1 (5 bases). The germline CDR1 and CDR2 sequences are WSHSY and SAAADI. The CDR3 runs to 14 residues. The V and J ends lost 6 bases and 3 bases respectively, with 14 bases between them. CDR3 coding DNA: TGCGCCAGCAGATCGACCGGGGGGTACACTGAAGCTTTCTTT. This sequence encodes CASRSTGGYTEAFF.

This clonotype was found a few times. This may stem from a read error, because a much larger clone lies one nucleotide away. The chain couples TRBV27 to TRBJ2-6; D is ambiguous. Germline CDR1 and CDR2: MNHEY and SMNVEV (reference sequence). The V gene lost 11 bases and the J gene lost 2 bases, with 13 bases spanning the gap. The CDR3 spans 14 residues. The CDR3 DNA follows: TGTGCCTGTAGAGGATCAACTGGGGCCAACGTCCTGACTTTC. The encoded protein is CACRGSTGANVLTF.

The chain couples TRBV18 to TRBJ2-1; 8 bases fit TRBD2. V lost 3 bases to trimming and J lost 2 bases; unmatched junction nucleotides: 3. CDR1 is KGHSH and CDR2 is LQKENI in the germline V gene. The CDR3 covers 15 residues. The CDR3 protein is CASSPLAGTYNEQFF. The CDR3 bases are TGTGCCAGCTCACCCTTAGCGGGAACCTACAATGAGCAGTTCTTC.

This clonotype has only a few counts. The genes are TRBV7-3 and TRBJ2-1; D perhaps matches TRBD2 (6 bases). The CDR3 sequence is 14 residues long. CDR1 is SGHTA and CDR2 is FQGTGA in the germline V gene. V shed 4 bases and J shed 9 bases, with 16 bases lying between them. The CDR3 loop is CASSSTRGAPEQFF. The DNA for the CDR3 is TGTGCCAGCAGCTCGACTAGAGGGGCTCCTGAGCAGTTCTTC. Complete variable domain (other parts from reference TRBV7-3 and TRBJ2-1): GAGVSQTPSNKVTEKGKYVELRCDPISGHTALYWYRQSLGQGPEFLIYFQGTGAADDSGLPNDRFFAVRPEGSVSTLKIQRTERGDSAVYLCASSSTRGAPEQFFGPGTRLTVL.

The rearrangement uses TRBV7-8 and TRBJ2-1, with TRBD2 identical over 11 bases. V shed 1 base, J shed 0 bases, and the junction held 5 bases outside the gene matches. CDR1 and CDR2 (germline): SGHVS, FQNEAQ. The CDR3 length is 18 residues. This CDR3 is CASSLVLAGESSYNEQFF. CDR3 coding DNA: TGTGCCAGCAGCTTAGTACTAGCGGGGGAGAGCTCCTACAATGAGCAGTTCTTC.

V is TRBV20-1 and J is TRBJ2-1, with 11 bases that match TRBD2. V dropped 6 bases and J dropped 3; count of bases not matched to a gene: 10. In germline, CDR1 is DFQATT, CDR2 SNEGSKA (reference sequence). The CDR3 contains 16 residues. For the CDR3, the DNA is TGCAGTGCACCGACTAGCGGGGCCTTTAACTACAATGAGCAGTTCTTC. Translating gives CSAPTSGAFNYNEQFF.

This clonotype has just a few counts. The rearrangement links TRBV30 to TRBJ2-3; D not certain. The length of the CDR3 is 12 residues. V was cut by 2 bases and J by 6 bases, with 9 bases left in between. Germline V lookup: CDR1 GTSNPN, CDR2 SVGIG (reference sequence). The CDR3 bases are TGTGCCTGGAGTACCACCACGGATACGCAGTATTTT. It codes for CAWSTTTDTQYF.

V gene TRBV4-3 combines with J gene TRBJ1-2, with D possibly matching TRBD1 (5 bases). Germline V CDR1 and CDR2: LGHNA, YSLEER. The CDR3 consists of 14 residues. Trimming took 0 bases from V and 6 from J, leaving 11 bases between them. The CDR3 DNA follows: TGCGCCAGCAGCCAAGATGGGGGAGGGAATGGCTACACCTTC. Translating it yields CASSQDGGGNGYTF.

The CDR3 loop reads CASSYPSSGRDTQYF. The CDR3 DNA reads as TGTGCCAGCAGTTACCCGAGTAGCGGGAGAGATACGCAGTATTTT. This chain joins TRBV6-5 and TRBJ2-3; 9 bases match TRBD2. The CDR3 has 15 amino acids. Looked up from germline, CDR1 is MNHEY and CDR2 is SVGAGI. Losses at the gene ends were 2 bases for V and 5 bases for J; bases not matched to a gene: 5.

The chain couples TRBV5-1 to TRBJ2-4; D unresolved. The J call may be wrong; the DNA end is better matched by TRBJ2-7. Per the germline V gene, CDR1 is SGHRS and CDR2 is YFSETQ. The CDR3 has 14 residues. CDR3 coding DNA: TGCGCCAGCAGCTTGGGGGAAGGAATCTACGAGCAGTACTTC. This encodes CASSLGEGIYEQYF.

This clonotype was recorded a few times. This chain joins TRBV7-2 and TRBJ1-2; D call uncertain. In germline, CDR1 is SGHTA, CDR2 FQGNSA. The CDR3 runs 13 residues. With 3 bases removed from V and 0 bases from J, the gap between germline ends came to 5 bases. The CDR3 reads CASSFSANYGYTF. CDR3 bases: TGTGCCAGCAGCTTCTCAGCTAACTATGGCTACACCTTC.

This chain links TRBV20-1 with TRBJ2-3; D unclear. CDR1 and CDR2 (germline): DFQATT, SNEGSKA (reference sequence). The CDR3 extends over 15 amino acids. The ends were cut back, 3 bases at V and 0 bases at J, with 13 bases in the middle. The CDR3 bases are TGCAGTGCTAGCCATTATCCCCCTAGCACAGATACGCAGTATTTT. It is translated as CSASHYPPSTDTQYF.

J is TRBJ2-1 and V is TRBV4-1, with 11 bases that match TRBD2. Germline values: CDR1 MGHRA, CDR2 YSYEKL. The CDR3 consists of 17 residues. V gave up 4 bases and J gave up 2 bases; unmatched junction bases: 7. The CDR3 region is CASSPLAGGHPYNEQFF. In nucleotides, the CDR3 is TGCGCCAGCAGCCCCCTAGCGGGGGGCCACCCCTACAATGAGCAGTTCTTC.

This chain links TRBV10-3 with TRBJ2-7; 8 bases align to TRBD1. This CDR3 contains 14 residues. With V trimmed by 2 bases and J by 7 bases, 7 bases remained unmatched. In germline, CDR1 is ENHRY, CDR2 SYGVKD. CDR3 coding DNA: TGTGCCATCAGTGAGAAGACAGGGGTTGTTGAGCAGTACTTC. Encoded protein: CAISEKTGVVEQYF.

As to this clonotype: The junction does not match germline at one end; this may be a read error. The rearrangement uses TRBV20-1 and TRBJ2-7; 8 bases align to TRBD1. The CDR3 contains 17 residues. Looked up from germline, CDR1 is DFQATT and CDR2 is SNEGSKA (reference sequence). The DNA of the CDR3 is TGCAGTGTTAGAGATGTCTCGTCATGGACAGGGAGTTACGAGCAGTACTTC. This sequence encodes CSVRDVSSWTGSYEQYF.

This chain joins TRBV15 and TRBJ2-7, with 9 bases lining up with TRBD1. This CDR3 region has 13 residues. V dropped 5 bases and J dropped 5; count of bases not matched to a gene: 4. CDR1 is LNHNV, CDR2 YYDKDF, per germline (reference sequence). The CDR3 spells CATSARTGDEQYF. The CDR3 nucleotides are TGTGCCACCAGCGCCCGGACAGGGGACGAGCAGTACTTC.

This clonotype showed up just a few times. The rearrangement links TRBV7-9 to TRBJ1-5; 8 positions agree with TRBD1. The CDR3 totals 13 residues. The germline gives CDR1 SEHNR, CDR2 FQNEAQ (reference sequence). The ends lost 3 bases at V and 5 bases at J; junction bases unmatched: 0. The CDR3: CASSLGQDQPQHF. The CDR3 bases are TGTGCCAGCAGCTTGGGACAGGATCAGCCCCAGCATTTT.

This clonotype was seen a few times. In DNA form, the CDR3 reads TGTGCCATCCGGCGGGCGGGCAATGAGCAGTTCTTC. Protein product: CAIRRAGNEQFF. The chain combines TRBV10-3 with TRBJ2-1; possibly TRBD2 for D (5 bases). Germline V gives CDR1 ENHRY, CDR2 SYGVKD. The CDR3 totals 12 residues. V was clipped by 8 bases and J by 6 bases, with 11 bases between them.

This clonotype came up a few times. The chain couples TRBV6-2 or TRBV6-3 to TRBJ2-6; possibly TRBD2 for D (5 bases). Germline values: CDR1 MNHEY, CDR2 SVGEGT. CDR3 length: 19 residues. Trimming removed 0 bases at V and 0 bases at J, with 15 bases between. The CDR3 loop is CASSYSPGREVSGANVLTF. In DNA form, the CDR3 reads TGTGCCAGCAGTTACTCGCCAGGACGGGAAGTCTCTGGGGCCAACGTCCTGACTTTC.

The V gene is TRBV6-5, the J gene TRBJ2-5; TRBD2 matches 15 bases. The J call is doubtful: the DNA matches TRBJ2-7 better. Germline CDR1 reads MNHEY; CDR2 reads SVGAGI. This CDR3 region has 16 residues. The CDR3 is CASSYRTSGGAYEQYF. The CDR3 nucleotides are TGTGCCAGCAGTTACCGGACTAGCGGGGGGGCCTACGAGCAGTACTTC.

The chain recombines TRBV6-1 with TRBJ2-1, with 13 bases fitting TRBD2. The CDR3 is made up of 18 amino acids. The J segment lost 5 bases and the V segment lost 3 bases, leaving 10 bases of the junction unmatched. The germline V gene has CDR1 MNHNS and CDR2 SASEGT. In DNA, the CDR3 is TGTGCCAGCAGTGATGTACTAGCGGGAGGGCCTTCGGACAATGAGCAGTTCTTC. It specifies CASSDVLAGGPSDNEQFF.

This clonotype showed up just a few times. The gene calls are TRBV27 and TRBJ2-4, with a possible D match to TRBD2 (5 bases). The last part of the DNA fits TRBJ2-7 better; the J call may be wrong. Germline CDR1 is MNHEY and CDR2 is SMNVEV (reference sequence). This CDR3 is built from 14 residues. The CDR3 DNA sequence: TGTGCCAGCAGTGGACGGGGTTACTCCTACGAGCAGTACTTC. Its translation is CASSGRGYSYEQYF.